This record concerns one TCR beta chain sequence. Per germline, CDR1 SGHNT and CDR2 YYREEE (reference sequence). CDR3 length: 14 residues. V lost 4 bases and J lost 1, with 11 bases in between. Using immunoSEQ multiplex PCR, the repertoire was profiled, and TCRdb retains in-frame clones only, with some absent. The table has roughly 360,000 clones, roughly 80% seen once. These data belong to a study of blood T cell repertoires in COVID-19. Participant age was about 18 to 95 years, and participants resided in roughly 24 US areas. This TCR was sampled from a woman between 45 and 60 years old who had recovered from COVID-19. Sequencing was done on a sample of PBMCs or T cells enriched from blood (not recorded which). The chain recombines TRBV5-4 with TRBJ1-1; maybe TRBD1 (5 bases). The CDR3 protein is CASSAGLGNTEAFF. In nucleotides, the CDR3 is TGTGCCAGCAGCGCAGGGTTGGGGAACACTGAAGCTTTCTTT.